The T cell receptor (beta chain) described here comes from a study of blood T cell repertoires in COVID-19. Study in general: Acute and convalescent COVID-19 samples came from the United States, Italy and Spain. PBMCs, B-cell-depleted T cells, or T cells were the source of the cDNA or gDNA that made up the material.

Some clones are missing from TCRdb's copy, which holds only in-frame ones; the method was immunoSEQ multiplex PCR. The table lists under 80,000 clones, nearly 80% of them singletons. The CDR3 has 16 residues. With V trimmed by 5 bases and J by 5 bases, 5 bases remained unmatched. CDR1 is SGHNT, CDR2 YYREEE, per germline (reference sequence). This clone was recorded once. The sample was peripheral blood. This receptor was taken from a human donor in a cohort sampled during active COVID-19. The chain employs TRBV5-4 and TRBJ2-3; TRBD2 matches 16 bases. CDR3 sequence reads: CASRTGTSGRGDTQYF. For the CDR3, the DNA is TGTGCCAGCAGAACCGGGACTAGCGGGAGGGGAGATACGCAGTATTTT.